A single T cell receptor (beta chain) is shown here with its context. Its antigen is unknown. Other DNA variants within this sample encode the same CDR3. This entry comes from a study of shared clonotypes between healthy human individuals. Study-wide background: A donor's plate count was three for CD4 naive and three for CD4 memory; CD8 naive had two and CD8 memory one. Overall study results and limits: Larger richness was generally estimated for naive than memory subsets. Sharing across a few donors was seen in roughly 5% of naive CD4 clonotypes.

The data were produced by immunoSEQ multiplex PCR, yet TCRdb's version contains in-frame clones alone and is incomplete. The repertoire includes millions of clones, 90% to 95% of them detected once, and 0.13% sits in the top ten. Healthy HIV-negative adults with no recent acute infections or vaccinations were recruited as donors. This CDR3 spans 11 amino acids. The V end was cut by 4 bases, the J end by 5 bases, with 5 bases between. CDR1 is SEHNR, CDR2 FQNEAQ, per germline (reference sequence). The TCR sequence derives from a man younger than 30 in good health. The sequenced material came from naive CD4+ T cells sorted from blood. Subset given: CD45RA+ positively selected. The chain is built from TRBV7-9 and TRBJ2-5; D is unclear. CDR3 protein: CASSSSETQYF. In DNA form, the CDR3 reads TGTGCCAGCAGCTCCTCGGAGACCCAGTACTTC.